These T cell receptor beta chains were read from a single sample in a study of cytomegalovirus exposure and HLA in healthy donors. Here immunoSEQ multiplex PCR was the method, and the copy in TCRdb shows in-frame clones only, minus some. The sample has 110,000 or so clones, about 76% seen once. Sequencing input: PBMCs. The receptors stem from a man aged 40-49 years in good health and CMV-seronegative. Both conserved end residues are part of each CDR3. D genes are given only for firm matches. Expanded clones get a size class; other rows say once, few or many, or leave the size out.

>TRBJ2-7|12|-|TRBV14|-
CARGTGTYEQYF
TGTGCCAGAGGGACGGGGACTTACGAGCAGTACTTC
>TRBJ2-7|15|-|TRBV6-4|-
CASSDPFGASYEQYF
TGTGCCAGCAGTGACCCCTTTGGGGCGTCCTACGAGCAGTACTTC
>TRBJ2-3|16|-|TRBV5-1|-
CASSLVRGSPTDTQYF
TGCGCCAGCAGCTTGGTGCGGGGCAGCCCAACAGATACGCAGTATTTT
>TRBJ2-6|17|-|TRBV5-5|TRBD1
CASSLALTGAGANVLTF
TGTGCCAGCAGCTTGGCCCTGACAGGGGCCGGGGCCAACGTCCTGACTTTC
>TRBJ2-3|19|-|TRBV10-1|TRBD2
CASSEFGSGGPSAADTQYF
TGCGCCAGCAGTGAGTTTGGTAGCGGGGGGCCCTCCGCGGCAGATACGCAGTATTTT
>TRBJ1-2|12|-|TRBV29-1|-
CSVEPGSYGYTF
TGCAGCGTTGAACCCGGGTCCTATGGCTACACCTTC
>TRBJ2-1|16|-|TRBV7-9|TRBD1
CASSLPWWTGENEQFF
TGTGCCAGCAGCTTACCCTGGTGGACAGGGGAAAATGAGCAGTTCTTC
>TRBJ2-1|17|-|TRBV13|TRBD2
CASSLPSTSVNGNEQFF
TGTGCCAGCAGCTTACCCAGTACTAGCGTTAACGGGAATGAGCAGTTCTTC
>TRBJ2-5|15|-|TRBV4-1|TRBD1
CASSQGVGGGETQYF
TGCGCCAGCAGCCAGGGTGTAGGGGGCGGCGAGACCCAGTACTTC
>TRBJ2-5|15|-|TRBV28|TRBD2
CASSQWTSGGPSPYF
TGTGCCAGCAGTCAATGGACTAGCGGGGGCCCATCTCCGTACTTC
>TRBJ2-7|16|-|TRBV7-9|TRBD1
CASSTNRDRGSYEQYF
TGTGCCAGCAGCACCAACCGGGACAGGGGTTCCTACGAGCAGTACTTC
>TRBJ2-1|16|-|TRBV4-3|-
CASSQSKSGSYNEQFF
TGCGCCAGCAGCCAAAGTAAAAGCGGCTCCTACAATGAGCAGTTCTTC
>TRBJ2-6|16|few|TRBV11-3|-
CASSPRGGSGANVLTF
TGTGCCAGCAGCCCCCGGGGAGGCTCTGGGGCCAACGTCCTGACTTTC
>TRBJ1-1|12|-|TRBV4-1|TRBD1
CASSHWTGEAFF
TGCGCCAGCAGCCATTGGACAGGGGAAGCTTTCTTT
>TRBJ2-1|16|-|TRBV7-3|TRBD2
CASSSSSGGSYNEQFF
TGTGCCAGCAGCTCCAGCAGCGGGGGTTCCTACAATGAGCAGTTCTTC
>TRBJ2-1|16|-|TRBV4-3|TRBD2
CASSQEERGAYNEQFF
TGCGCCAGCAGCCAAGAGGAGCGGGGGGCTTACAATGAGCAGTTCTTC
>TRBJ2-5|14|-|TRBV5-4|TRBD1
CASSGQGDGETQYF
TGTGCCAGCAGCGGTCAGGGGGACGGGGAGACCCAGTACTTC
>TRBJ2-1|17|once|TRBV5-1|TRBD2
CASSLGLAGVVNNEQFF
TGCGCCAGCAGCTTGGGACTAGCGGGGGTCGTTAACAATGAGCAGTTCTTC
>TRBJ1-5|14|-|TRBV5-1|-
CASSSTGSNQPQHF
TGCGCCAGCAGCTCGACAGGAAGCAATCAGCCCCAGCATTTT
>TRBJ2-3|16|few|TRBV14|-
CASSQDRRTGTDTQYF
TGTGCCAGCAGCCAAGATAGGAGGACAGGCACAGATACGCAGTATTTT
>TRBJ2-3|16|-|TRBV28|TRBD2
CASSPWGGGITDTQYF
TGTGCCAGCAGCCCATGGGGGGGTGGAATCACAGATACGCAGTATTTT
>TRBJ2-3|15|-|TRBV7-2|-
CASSLGGQGLDTQYF
TGTGCCAGCAGCTTAGGGGGACAAGGGTTGGATACGCAGTATTTT
>TRBJ2-6|14|-|TRBV2|-
CASREAPGANVLTF
TGTGCCAGCAGGGAGGCCCCTGGGGCCAACGTCCTGACTTTC
>TRBJ2-7|14|few|TRBV7-2|-
CASSLEQGSYEQYF
TGTGCCAGCAGCTTAGAACAGGGTTCCTACGAGCAGTACTTC
>TRBJ1-1|13|-|TRBV6-5|-
CASRGGARTEAFF
TGTGCCAGCAGAGGAGGGGCCAGGACTGAAGCTTTCTTT
>TRBJ2-1|15|-|TRBV5-1|TRBD2
CASSFSGGPANEQFF
TGCGCCAGCAGCTTTAGCGGGGGGCCAGCCAATGAGCAGTTCTTC
>TRBJ2-7|16|-|TRBV7-3|TRBD1
CASSLEGTAFLYEQYF
TGTGCCAGCAGCCTGGAAGGGACAGCGTTTCTCTACGAGCAGTACTTC
>TRBJ2-2|13|-|TRBV4-1|-
CASWGQNTGELFF
TGCGCCAGCTGGGGACAGAACACCGGGGAGCTGTTTTTT
>TRBJ2-2|15|few|TRBV19|-
CASSRQGMVTGELFF
TGTGCCAGTAGTAGGCAGGGAATGGTTACCGGGGAGCTGTTTTTT
>TRBJ1-2|14|-|TRBV2|-
CASSGLGLENGYTF
TGTGCCAGCAGTGGGCTAGGTCTAGAAAATGGCTACACCTTC
>TRBJ1-6|12|-|TRBV19|-
CASSIAVSPLHF
TGTGCCAGTAGTATAGCAGTTTCACCCCTCCACTTT
>TRBJ2-5|12|-|TRBV4-3|-
CASSQAGDPLYF
TGCGCCAGCAGCCAAGCGGGAGACCCCCTTTACTTC
>TRBJ1-2|13|-|TRBV10-3|TRBD1
CAISPDRVASYTF
TGTGCCATCAGCCCCGACAGGGTCGCGAGCTACACCTTC